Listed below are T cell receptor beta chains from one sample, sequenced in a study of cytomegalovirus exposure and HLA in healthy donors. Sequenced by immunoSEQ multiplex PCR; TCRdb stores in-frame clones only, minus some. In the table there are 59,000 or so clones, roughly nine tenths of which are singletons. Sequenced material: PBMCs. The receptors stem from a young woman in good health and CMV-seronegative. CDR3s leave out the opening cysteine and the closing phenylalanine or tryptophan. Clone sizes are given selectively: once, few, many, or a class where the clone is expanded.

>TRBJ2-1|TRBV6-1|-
ASSAEGANEQF
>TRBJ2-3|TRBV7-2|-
ASSLGFGTSGRTDTQY
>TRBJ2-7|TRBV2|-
ASSVQASYEQY
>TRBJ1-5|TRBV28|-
ASSFELRNQH
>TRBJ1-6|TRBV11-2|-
ASSPGRFDSPLH
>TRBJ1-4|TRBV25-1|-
ASSASDRADEKLF
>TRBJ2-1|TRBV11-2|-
ASSLTSGMDEQF
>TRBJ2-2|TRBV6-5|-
ASSYSGTGTGELF
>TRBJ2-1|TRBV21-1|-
ASSKDQNEQF
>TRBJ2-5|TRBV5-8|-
ASSLDGTGGQETQY
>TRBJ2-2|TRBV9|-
ASSADGLATGELF
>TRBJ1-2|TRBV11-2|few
ASSSGDSAYNYGYT
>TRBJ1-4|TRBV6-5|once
ASRDGGGEKLF
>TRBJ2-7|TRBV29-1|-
SVPPHREGDYEQY
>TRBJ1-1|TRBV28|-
ASSHGTGLNTEAF
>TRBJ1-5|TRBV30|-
AWATGAGQPQH
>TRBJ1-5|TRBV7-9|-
ASSSGDRDRYQPQH
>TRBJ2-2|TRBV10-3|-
AISDSGRAGNTGELF
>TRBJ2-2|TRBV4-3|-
ASSQDRTANTGELF
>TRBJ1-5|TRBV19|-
ASSIRRATGAASNQPQH
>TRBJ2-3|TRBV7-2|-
ASSPDRSSFTDTQY
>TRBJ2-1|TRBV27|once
ASSYKDRGNEQF
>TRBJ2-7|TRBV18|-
ASSPYSAANSYEQY
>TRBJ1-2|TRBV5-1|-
ASSGGTGGFNYGYT
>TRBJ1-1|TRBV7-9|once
ASSPTGGTEAF
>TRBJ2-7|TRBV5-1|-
ASSSGQGYEQY